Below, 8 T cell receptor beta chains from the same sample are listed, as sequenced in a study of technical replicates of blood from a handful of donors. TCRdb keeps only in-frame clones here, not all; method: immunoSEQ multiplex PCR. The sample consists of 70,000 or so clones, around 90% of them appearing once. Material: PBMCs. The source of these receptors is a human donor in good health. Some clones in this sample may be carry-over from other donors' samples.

The CDR3 loop is CASSLVGLGAFF. The DNA for the CDR3 is TGTGCCAGCAGCTTAGTTGGACTAGGAGCTTTCTTT. The V call is TRBV7-2, the J call TRBJ1-1; D gene uncertain. V shed 1 base and J shed 10 bases, with 10 bases lying between them. The V gene's germline CDR1 is SGHTA and CDR2 FQGNSA. The CDR3 has 12 residues. The whole variable domain, remainder taken from reference TRBV7-2 and TRBJ1-1, is GAGVSQSPSNKVTEKGKDVELRCDPISGHTALYWYRQSLGQGLEFLIYFQGNSAPDKSGLPSDRFSAERTGGSVSTLTIQRTQQEDSAVYLCASSLVGLGAFFGQGTRLTVV.

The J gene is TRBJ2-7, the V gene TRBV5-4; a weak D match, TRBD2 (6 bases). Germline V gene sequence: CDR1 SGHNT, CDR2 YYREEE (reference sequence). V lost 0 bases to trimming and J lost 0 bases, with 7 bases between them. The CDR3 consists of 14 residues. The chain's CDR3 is CASSLVGGSYEQYF. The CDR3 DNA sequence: TGTGCCAGCAGCTTGGTCGGGGGCTCCTACGAGCAGTACTTC.

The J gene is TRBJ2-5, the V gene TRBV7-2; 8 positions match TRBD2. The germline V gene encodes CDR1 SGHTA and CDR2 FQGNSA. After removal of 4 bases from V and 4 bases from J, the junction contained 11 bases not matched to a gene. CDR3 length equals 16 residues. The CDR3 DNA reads TGTGCCAGCAGCTCCAACCCGGGGGGGCGCGGAGAGACCCAGTACTTC. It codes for CASSSNPGGRGETQYF.

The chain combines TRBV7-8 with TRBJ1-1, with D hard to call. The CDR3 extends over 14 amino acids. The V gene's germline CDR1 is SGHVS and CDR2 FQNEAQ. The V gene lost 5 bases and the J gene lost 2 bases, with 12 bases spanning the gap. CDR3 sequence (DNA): TGTGCCAGCAGCCCTAGTCGCAGTAACACTGAAGCTTTCTTT. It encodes CASSPSRSNTEAFF.

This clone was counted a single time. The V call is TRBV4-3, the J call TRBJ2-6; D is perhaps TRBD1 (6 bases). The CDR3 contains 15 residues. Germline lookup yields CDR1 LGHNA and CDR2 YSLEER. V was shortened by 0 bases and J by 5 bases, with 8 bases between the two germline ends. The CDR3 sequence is CASSQDRGRANVLTF. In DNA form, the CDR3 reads TGCGCCAGCAGCCAAGACAGGGGCAGGGCCAACGTCCTGACTTTC.

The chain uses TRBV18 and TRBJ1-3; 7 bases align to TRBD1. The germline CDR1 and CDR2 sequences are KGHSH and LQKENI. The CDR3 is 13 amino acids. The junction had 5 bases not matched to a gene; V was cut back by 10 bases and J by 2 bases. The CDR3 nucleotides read TGTGCCACCACAGGGGAGACTGGAAACACCATATATTTT. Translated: CATTGETGNTIYF.

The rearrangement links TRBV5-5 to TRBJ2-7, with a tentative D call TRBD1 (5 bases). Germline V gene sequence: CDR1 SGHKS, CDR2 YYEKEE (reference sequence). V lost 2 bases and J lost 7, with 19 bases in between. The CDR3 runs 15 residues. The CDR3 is CASSFVGPGSNEQYF. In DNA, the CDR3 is TGTGCCAGCAGCTTTGTGGGTCCAGGGTCGAATGAGCAGTACTTC.

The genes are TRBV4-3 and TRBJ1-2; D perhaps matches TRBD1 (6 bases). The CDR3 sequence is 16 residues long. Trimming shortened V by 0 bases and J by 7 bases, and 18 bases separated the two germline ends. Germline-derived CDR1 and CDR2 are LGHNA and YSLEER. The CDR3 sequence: CASSQEAQGGGTGYTF. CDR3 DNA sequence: TGCGCCAGCAGCCAAGAAGCCCAGGGAGGGGGTACTGGCTACACCTTC.